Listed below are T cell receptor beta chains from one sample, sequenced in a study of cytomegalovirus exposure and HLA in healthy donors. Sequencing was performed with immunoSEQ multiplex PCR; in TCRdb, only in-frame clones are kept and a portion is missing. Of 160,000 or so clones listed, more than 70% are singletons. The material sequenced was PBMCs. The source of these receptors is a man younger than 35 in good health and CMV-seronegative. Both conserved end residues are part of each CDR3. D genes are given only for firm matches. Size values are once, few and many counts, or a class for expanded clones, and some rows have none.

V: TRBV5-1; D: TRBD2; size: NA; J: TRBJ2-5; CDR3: CASSYSGGETQYF; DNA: TGCGCCAGCAGCTATAGCGGGGGAGAGACCCAGTACTTC
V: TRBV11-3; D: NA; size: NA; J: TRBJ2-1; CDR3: CASSSLENEQFF; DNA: TGTGCCAGCAGCTCACTAGAGAATGAGCAGTTCTTC
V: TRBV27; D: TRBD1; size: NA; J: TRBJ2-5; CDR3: CASTKRDSTQETQYF; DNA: TGTGCCAGCACCAAGAGGGACAGCACTCAAGAGACCCAGTACTTC
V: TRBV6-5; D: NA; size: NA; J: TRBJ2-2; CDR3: CASSSWTTHLAGELFF; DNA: TGTGCCAGCAGTTCCTGGACTACTCACCTCGCCGGGGAGCTGTTTTTT
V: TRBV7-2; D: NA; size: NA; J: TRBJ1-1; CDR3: CASSSRLGDSEAFF; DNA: TGTGCCAGCAGCTCCCGATTAGGGGACTCTGAAGCTTTCTTT
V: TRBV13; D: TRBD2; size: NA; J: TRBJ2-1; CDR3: CASSLGGLAGTHEQFF; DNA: TGTGCCAGCAGCTTAGGAGGACTAGCGGGAACCCATGAGCAGTTCTTC
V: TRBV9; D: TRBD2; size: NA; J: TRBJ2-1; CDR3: CASSVGASGSGNNEQFF; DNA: TGTGCCAGCAGCGTAGGGGCCAGCGGGAGTGGGAACAATGAGCAGTTCTTC
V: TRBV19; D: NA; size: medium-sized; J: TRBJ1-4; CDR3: CASRSGLVNEKLFF; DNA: TGTGCCAGTAGGTCGGGACTGGTGAATGAAAAACTGTTTTTT
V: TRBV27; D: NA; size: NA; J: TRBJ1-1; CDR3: CASSLTPGGTEAFF; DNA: TGTGCCAGCAGTTTAACCCCCGGGGGCACTGAAGCTTTCTTT
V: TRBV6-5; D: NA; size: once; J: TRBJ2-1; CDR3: CASSTAGNEQFF; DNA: TGTGCCAGCAGTACGGCGGGGAATGAGCAGTTCTTC
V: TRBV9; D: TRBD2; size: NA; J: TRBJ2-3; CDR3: CASSVGGAGGLSVTQYF; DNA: TGTGCCAGCAGCGTAGGTGGGGCGGGAGGCCTCTCCGTTACGCAGTATTTT
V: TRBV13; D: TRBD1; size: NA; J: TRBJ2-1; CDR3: CASSPRDRYNEQFF; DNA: TGTGCCAGCAGCCCCAGGGACAGGTACAATGAGCAGTTCTTC
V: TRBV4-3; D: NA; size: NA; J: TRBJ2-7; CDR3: CASSPGGADYSYEQYF; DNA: TGCGCCAGCAGCCCGGGCGGGGCGGATTACTCCTACGAGCAGTACTTC
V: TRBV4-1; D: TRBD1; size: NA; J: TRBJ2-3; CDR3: CASSQDTATGVLGTQYF; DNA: TGCGCCAGCAGCCAAGATACAGCGACAGGGGTGTTGGGTACGCAGTATTTT
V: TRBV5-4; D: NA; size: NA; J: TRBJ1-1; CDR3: CASSTGGVNTEAFF; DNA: TGTGCCAGCAGCACCGGGGGAGTGAACACTGAAGCTTTCTTT
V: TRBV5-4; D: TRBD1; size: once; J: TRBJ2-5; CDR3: CASRPGQQETQYF; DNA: TGTGCCAGTAGACCGGGACAGCAAGAGACCCAGTACTTC
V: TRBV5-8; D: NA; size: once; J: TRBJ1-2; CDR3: CASSFQGHGYTF; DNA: TGTGCCAGCAGCTTCCAGGGTCATGGCTACACCTTC
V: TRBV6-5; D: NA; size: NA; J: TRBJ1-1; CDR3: CASSSIGGAFF; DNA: TGTGCCAGCAGCTCCATCGGGGGAGCTTTCTTT
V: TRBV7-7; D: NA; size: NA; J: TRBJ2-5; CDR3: CASSLAGGGQETQYF; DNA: TGTGCTAGCAGCTTAGCTGGGGGCGGTCAAGAGACCCAGTACTTC
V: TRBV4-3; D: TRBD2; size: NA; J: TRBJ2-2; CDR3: CASSQDRTSGRVTGELFF; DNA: TGCGCCAGCAGCCAAGATCGGACTAGCGGGAGGGTCACCGGGGAGCTGTTTTTT
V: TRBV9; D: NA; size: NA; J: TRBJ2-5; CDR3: CASSVWGGGDQETQYF; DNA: TGTGCCAGCAGCGTCTGGGGAGGTGGCGACCAAGAGACCCAGTACTTC
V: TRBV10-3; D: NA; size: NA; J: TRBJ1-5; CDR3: CAIGGDSGTVTQPQHF; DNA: TGTGCCATCGGCGGGGATTCGGGTACAGTTACTCAGCCCCAGCATTTT
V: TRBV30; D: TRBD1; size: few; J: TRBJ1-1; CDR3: CAWSVQGMTEAFF; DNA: TGTGCCTGGAGTGTACAGGGGATGACTGAAGCTTTCTTT
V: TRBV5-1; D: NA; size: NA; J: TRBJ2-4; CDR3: CASSLGSLSAQLAKNIQYF; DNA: TGCGCCAGCAGCTTGGGAAGTCTGTCGGCACAGCTAGCCAAAAACATTCAGTACTTC
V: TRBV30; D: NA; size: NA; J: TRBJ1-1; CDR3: CAWGQTYNTEAFF; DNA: TGTGCCTGGGGACAGACGTACAACACTGAAGCTTTCTTT
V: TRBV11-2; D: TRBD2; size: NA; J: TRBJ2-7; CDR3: CASSSLAGDAYEQYF; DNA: TGTGCCAGCAGCTCCCTAGCGGGAGACGCTTACGAGCAGTACTTC
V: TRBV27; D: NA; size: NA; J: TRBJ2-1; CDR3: CASSSLRSRGQFF; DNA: TGTGCCAGCAGTTCCCTCCGGAGCCGAGGGCAGTTCTTC
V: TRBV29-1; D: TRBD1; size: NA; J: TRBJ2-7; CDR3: CSVLKSGTAASSYEQYF; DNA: TGCAGCGTTCTGAAATCCGGGACAGCCGCCAGCTCCTACGAGCAGTACTTC
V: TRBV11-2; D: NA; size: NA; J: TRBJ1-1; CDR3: CASSSSSVQAFF; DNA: TGTGCCAGCAGCTCATCTTCGGTACAAGCTTTCTTT
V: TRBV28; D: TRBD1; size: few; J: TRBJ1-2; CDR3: CASTDRAKGYTF; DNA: TGTGCCAGCACCGACAGGGCGAAAGGCTACACCTTC
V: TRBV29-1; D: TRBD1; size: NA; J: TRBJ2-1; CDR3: CSVSHRGRYNEQFF; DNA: TGCAGCGTTTCTCACAGGGGCCGCTACAATGAGCAGTTCTTC
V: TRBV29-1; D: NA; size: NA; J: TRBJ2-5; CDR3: CSVEDLEGFREEETQYF; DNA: TGCAGCGTTGAAGATCTCGAAGGGTTCAGGGAAGAAGAGACCCAGTACTTC
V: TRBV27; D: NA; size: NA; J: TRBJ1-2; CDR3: CASSLSHSNYDYGYTF; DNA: TGTGCCAGCAGTTTAAGTCACTCTAATTATGACTATGGCTACACCTTC
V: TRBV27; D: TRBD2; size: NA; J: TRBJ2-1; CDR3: CASTKLAGRSYNEQFF; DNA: TGTGCCAGCACCAAACTAGCGGGGCGGTCCTACAATGAGCAGTTCTTC
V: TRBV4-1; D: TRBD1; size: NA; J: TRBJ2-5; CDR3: CASSQDTGDSETQYF; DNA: TGCGCCAGCAGCCAAGACACAGGGGATTCAGAGACCCAGTACTTC
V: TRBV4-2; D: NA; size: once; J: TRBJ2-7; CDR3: CASSQDEGKTAYEQYF; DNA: TGTGCCAGCAGCCAAGACGAAGGCAAAACAGCCTACGAGCAGTACTTC
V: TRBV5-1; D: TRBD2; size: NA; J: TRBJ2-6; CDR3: CASSLTPGLVISGANVLTF; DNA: TGCGCCAGCAGCCTAACACCGGGACTAGTTATATCCGGGGCCAACGTCCTGACTTTC
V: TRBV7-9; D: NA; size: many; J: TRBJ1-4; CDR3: CASSGGRGSNEKLFF; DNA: TGTGCCAGCAGCGGGGGGAGGGGCAGTAATGAAAAACTGTTTTTT
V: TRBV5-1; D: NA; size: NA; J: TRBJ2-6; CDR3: CASSGGAGSSGANVLTF; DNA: TGCGCCAGCAGCGGCGGCGCAGGGTCCTCTGGGGCCAACGTCCTGACTTTC
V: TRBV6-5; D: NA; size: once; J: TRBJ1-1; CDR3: CASSFGGRGTEAFF; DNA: TGTGCCAGCAGTTTCGGGGGACGGGGAACTGAAGCTTTCTTT
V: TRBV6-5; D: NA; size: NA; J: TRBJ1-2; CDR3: CASSYSVTNLGYGYTF; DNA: TGTGCCAGCAGTTACTCGGTGACAAATCTCGGCTATGGCTACACCTTC
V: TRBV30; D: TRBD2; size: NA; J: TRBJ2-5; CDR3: CAWRTSGHGETQYF; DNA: TGTGCCTGGAGGACTAGCGGGCATGGAGAGACCCAGTACTTC
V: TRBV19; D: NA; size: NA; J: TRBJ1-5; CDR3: CASRRGNQPQHF; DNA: TGTGCCAGCCGACGGGGTAATCAGCCCCAGCATTTT
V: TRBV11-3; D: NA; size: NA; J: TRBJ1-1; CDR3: CASSLGGQREAFF; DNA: TGTGCCAGCAGCTTAGGGGGACAAAGGGAAGCTTTCTTT
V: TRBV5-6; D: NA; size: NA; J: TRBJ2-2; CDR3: CASSLYSGELFF; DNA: TGTGCCAGCAGCTTGTATAGCGGGGAGCTGTTTTTT
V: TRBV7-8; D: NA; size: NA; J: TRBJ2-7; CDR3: CASSRVGADSYEQYF; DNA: TGTGCCAGCAGCCGGGTTGGAGCGGACTCCTACGAGCAGTACTTC
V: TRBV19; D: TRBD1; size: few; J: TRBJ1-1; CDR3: CATLGQGNTEAFF; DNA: TGTGCCACCTTAGGACAGGGGAACACTGAAGCTTTCTTT
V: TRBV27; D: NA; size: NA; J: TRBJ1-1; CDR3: CASSSAGGSTEAFF; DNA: TGTGCCAGCAGCTCCGCCGGGGGGAGCACTGAAGCTTTCTTT
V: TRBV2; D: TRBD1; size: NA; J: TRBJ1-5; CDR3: CASIGDSHSNQPQHF; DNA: TGTGCCAGCATAGGGGACAGCCATAGCAATCAGCCCCAGCATTTT
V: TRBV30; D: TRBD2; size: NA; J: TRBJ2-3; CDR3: CAWSVSPGLAVDGTQYF; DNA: TGTGCCTGGAGTGTAAGTCCCGGACTAGCGGTGGATGGTACGCAGTATTTT
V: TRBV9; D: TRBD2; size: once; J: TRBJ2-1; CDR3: CASTKLAGVDEQFF; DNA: TGTGCCAGCACCAAACTAGCGGGAGTAGATGAGCAGTTCTTC
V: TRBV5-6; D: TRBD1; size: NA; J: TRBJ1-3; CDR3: CASSPTGGLSGNTIYF; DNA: TGTGCCAGCAGCCCGACAGGGGGGCTCTCTGGAAACACCATATATTTT
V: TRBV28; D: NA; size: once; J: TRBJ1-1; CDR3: CASSFGLNTEAFF; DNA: TGTGCCAGCAGTTTTGGGCTAAACACTGAAGCTTTCTTT
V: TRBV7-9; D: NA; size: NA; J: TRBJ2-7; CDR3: CASSSHTRHYEQYF; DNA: TGTGCCAGCAGCTCCCATACCCGACACTACGAGCAGTACTTC
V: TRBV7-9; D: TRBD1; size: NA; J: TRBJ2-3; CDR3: CASSRYRGSTDTQYF; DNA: TGTGCCAGCAGCCGGTACAGGGGTAGCACAGATACGCAGTATTTT
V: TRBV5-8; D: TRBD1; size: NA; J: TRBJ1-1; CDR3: CASSLGGQAEAFF; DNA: TGTGCCAGCAGCTTGGGCGGACAGGCAGAAGCTTTCTTT